The T cell receptor (beta chain) under discussion was sequenced for a study of T-cell reconstitution after alpha-beta-depleted transplantation in children. Study-wide results and limits: There were some patients whose high TCRbeta diversity at day 60 came from surviving recipient T cells and thymic progenitors. Newly generated T cells supplied most T-cell counts and diversity one year post-transplant. Several hundred rapidly expanded clones from non-depleted graft cells reportedly supplied alpha-beta T cells about two months post-transplant.

As for this clonotype: What it recognizes is unknown.

Unique molecular identifiers were used in preparing the TCRbeta library. MiXCR, applied by TCRdb to the PCR reads, yields one record per CDR3 protein. This sample yields a few hundred thousand distinct CDR3 sequences, of which 20% to 30% are seen a single time; less than 40% belongs to the top ten. The trim removed 3 bases at V and 3 bases at J, leaving 19 bases unmatched. Germline CDR1 is MGHRA and CDR2 is YSYEKL. There are 20 residues in the CDR3. The sequencing used PBMCs, collected before TCRalphabeta/CD19-depleted stem cell transplant. The clonotype originates from a boy under two years old with Wiskott-Aldrich syndrome, due to receive a stem cell transplant. This chain links TRBV4-1 with TRBJ2-5; 10 bases match TRBD1. Here the CDR3 reads CASSQEDRGWRDLREETQYF. The CDR3 bases are TGCGCCAGCAGCCAGGAGGACAGGGGGTGGCGGGACCTTCGGGAAGAGACCCAGTACTTC.